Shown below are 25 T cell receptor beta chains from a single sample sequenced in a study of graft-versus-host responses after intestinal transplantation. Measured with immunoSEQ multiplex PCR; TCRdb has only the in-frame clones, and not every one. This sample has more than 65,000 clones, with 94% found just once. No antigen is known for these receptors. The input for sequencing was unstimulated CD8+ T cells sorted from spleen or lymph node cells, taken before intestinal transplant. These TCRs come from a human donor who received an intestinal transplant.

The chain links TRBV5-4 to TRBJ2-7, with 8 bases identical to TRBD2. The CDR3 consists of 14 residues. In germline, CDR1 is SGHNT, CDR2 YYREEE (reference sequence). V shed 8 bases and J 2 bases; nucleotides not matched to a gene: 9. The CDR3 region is CASTSSGSPYEQYF. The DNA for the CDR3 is TGTGCCAGTACCTCGAGCGGGAGCCCCTACGAGCAGTACTTC.

Written as DNA, the CDR3 is TGTGCCAGCAGCGTAGGGACAGGGGCAGGAAACACCATATATTTT. Translated: CASSVGTGAGNTIYF. The chain has TRBV9 and TRBJ1-3, with TRBD1 matching 9 bases. The CDR3 is 15 amino acids. Germline lookup yields CDR1 SGDLS and CDR2 YYNGEE. Trimming removed 0 bases from V and 4 bases from J; junction bases left unmatched: 2.

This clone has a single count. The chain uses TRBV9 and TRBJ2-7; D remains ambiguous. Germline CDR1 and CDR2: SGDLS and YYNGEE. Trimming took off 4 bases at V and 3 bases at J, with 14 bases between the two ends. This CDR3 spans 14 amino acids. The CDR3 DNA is TGTGCCAGCAGCCTGCTGGAAGAGAGCTACGAGCAGTACTTC. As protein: CASSLLEESYEQYF.

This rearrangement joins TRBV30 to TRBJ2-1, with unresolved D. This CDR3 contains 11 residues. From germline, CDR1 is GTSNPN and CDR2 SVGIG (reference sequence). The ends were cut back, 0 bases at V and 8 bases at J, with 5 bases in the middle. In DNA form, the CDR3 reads TGTGCCTGGAGTGTACTACATGAGCAGTTCTTC. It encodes CAWSVLHEQFF.

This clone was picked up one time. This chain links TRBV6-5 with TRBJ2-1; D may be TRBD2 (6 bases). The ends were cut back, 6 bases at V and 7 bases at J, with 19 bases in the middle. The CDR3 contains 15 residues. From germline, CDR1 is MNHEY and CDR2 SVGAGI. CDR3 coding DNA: TGTGCCAGCAGCATATCTGACGGGAGCGGAAATGAGCAGTTCTTC. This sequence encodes CASSISDGSGNEQFF.

The CDR3 loop is CASSIGGGGGTEAFF. The CDR3 DNA reads TGTGCCAGTAGTATAGGTGGAGGGGGCGGCACTGAAGCTTTCTTT. The chain is built from TRBV19 and TRBJ1-1, with 7 bases matching TRBD1. The CDR3 covers 15 residues. The J segment lost 4 bases and the V segment lost 1 base, leaving 6 bases of the junction unmatched. Germline lookup yields CDR1 LNHDA and CDR2 SQIVND (reference sequence).

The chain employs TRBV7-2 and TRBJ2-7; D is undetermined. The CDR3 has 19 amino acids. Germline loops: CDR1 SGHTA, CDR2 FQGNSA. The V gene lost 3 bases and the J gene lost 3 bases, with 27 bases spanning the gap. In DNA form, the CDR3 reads TGTGCCAGCAGCTTGCGTCCGGGCCATAAACCCCAAGGTGTCTACGAGCAGTACTTC. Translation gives CASSLRPGHKPQGVYEQYF.

In DNA form, the CDR3 reads TGCGCCAGCAGCCCCATGGGACTAGCGGGAGGAAATGAGCAGTTCTTC. It is translated as CASSPMGLAGGNEQFF. This rearrangement joins TRBV5-1 to TRBJ2-1, with 15 bases lining up with TRBD2. Germline values: CDR1 SGHRS, CDR2 YFSETQ. The CDR3 is made up of 16 amino acids. J was trimmed by 7 bases and V by 4 bases; bases with no gene match: 6.

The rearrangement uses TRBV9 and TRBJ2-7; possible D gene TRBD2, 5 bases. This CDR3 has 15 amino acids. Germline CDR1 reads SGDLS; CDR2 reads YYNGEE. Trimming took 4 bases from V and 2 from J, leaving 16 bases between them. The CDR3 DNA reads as TGTGCCAGCAGCTCCCGGCCGGGGAAGACCTACGAGCAGTACTTC. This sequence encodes CASSSRPGKTYEQYF. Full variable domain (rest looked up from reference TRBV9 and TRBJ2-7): DSGVTQTPKHLITATGQRVTLRCSPRSGDLSVYWYQQSLDQGLQFLIQYYNGEERAKGNILERFSAQQFPDLHSELNLSSLELGDSALYFCASSSRPGKTYEQYFGPGTRLTVT.

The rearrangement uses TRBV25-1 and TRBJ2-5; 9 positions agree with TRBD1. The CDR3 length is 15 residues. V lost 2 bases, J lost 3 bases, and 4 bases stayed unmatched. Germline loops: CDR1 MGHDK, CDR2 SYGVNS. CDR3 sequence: CASSEPDRGEETQYF. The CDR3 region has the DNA TGTGCCAGCAGTGAACCCGACAGGGGGGAAGAGACCCAGTACTTC.

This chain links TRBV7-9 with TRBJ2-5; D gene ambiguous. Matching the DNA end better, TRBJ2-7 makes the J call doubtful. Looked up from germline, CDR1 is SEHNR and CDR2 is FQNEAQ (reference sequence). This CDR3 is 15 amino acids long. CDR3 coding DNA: TGTGCCAGCAGCTTAATCGGCTCGGCAGACTACGAGCAGTACTTC. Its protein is CASSLIGSADYEQYF.

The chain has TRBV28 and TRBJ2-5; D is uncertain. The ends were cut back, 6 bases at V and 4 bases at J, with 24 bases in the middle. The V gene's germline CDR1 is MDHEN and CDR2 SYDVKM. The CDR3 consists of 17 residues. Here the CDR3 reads CASSLGTVETPLETQYF. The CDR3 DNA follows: TGTGCCAGCAGCCTGGGTACAGTGGAGACTCCATTAGAGACCCAGTACTTC. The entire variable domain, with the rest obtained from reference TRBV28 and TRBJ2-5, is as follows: DVKVTQSSRYLVKRTGEKVFLECVQDMDHENMFWYRQDPGLGLRLIYFSYDVKMKEKGDIPEGYSVSREKKERFSLILESASTNQTSMYLCASSLGTVETPLETQYFGPGTRLLVL.

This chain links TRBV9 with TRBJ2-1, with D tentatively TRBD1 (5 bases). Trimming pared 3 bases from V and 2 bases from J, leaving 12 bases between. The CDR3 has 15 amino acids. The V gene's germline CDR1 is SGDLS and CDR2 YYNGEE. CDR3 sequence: CASSASGQPYNEQFF. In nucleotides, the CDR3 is TGTGCCAGCAGCGCCTCAGGGCAACCCTACAATGAGCAGTTCTTC.

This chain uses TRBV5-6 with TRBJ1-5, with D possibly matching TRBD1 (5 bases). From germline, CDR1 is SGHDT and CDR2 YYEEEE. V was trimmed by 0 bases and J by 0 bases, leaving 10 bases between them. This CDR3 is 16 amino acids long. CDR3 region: CASSLGRDDSNQPQHF. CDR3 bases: TGTGCCAGCAGCTTGGGCAGGGACGATAGCAATCAGCCCCAGCATTTT.

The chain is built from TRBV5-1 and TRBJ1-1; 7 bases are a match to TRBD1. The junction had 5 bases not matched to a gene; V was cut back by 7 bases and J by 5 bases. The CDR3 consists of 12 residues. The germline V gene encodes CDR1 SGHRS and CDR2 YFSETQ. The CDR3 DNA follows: TGCGCCAGCCGGACAGGAGGGACTGAAGCTTTCTTT. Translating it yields CASRTGGTEAFF. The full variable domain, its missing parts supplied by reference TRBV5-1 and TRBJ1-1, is KAGVTQTPRYLIKTRGQQVTLSCSPISGHRSVSWYQQTPGQGLQFLFEYFSETQRNKGNFPGRFSGRQFSNSRSEMNVSTLELGDSALYLCASRTGGTEAFFGQGTRLTVV.

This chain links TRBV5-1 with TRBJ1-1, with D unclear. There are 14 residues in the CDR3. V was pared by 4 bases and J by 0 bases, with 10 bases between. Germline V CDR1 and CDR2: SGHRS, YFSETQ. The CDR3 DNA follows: TGCGCCAGCAGCCCGGACCCTATGAACACTGAAGCTTTCTTT. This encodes CASSPDPMNTEAFF. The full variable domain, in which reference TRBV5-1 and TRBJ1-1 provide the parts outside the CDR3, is KAGVTQTPRYLIKTRGQQVTLSCSPISGHRSVSWYQQTPGQGLQFLFEYFSETQRNKGNFPGRFSGRQFSNSRSEMNVSTLELGDSALYLCASSPDPMNTEAFFGQGTRLTVV.

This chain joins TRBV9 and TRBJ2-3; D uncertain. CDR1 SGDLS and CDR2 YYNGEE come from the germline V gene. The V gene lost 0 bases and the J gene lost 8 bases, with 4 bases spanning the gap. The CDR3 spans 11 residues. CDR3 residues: CASSVGSTQYF. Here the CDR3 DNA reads TGTGCCAGCAGCGTAGGGAGTACGCAGTATTTT. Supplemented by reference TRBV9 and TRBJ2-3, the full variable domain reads DSGVTQTPKHLITATGQRVTLRCSPRSGDLSVYWYQQSLDQGLQFLIQYYNGEERAKGNILERFSAQQFPDLHSELNLSSLELGDSALYFCASSVGSTQYFGPGTRLTVL.

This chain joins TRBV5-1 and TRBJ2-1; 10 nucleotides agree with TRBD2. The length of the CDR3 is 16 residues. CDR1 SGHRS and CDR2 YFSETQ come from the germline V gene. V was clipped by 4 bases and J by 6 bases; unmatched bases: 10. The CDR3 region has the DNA TGCGCCAGCAGCCGAACCGGGACTAGCGAGACCAATGAGCAGTTCTTC. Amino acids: CASSRTGTSETNEQFF.

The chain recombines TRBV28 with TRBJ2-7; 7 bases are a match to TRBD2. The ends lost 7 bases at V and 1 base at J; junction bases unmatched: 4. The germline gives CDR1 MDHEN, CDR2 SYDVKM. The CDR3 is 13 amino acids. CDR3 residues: CASTREDSYEQYF. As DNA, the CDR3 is TGTGCCAGCACTCGGGAGGATTCCTACGAGCAGTACTTC.

CDR3 in amino acids: CASSLELAVQETQYF. DNA for the CDR3: TGTGCCAGCAGCTTAGAACTAGCGGTACAAGAGACCCAGTACTTC. The V and J genes are TRBV7-8 and TRBJ2-5; 8 bases fit TRBD2. The CDR3 extends over 15 amino acids. Unmatched junction bases numbered 3, after V lost 1 base and J lost 2 bases. The germline gives CDR1 SGHVS, CDR2 FQNEAQ.

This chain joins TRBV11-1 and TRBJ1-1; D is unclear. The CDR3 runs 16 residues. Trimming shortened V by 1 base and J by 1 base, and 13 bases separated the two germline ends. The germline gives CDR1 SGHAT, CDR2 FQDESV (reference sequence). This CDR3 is CASSLVYGQANTEAFF. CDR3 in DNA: TGTGCCAGCAGCTTAGTATATGGGCAGGCGAACACTGAAGCTTTCTTT. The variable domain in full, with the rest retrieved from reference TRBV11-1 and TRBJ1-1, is EAEVAQSPRYKITEKSQAVAFWCDPISGHATLYWYRQILGQGPELLVQFQDESVVDDSQLPKDRFSAERLKGVDSTLKIQPAELGDSAMYLCASSLVYGQANTEAFFGQGTRLTVV.

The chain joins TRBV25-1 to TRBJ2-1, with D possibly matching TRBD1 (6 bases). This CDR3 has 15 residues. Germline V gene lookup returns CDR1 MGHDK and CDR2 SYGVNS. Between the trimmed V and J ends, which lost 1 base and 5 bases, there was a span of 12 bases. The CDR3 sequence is CASSEWIGTHNEQFF. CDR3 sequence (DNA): TGTGCCAGCAGTGAATGGATAGGGACACACAATGAGCAGTTCTTC.

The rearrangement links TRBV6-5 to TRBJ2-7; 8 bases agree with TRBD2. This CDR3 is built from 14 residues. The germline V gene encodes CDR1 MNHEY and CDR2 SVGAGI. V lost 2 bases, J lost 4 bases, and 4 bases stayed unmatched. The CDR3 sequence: CASSYTGGVYEQYF. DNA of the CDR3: TGTGCCAGCAGTTACACGGGAGGGGTGTACGAGCAGTACTTC.

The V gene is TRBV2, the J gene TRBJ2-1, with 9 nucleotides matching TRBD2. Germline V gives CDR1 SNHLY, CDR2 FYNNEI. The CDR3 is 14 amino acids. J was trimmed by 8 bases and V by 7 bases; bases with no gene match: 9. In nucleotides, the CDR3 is TGTGCCAGCAACCCTAGCGGGAATCCAGATGAGCAGTTCTTC. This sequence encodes CASNPSGNPDEQFF. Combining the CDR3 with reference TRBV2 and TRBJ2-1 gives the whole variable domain EPEVTQTPSHQVTQMGQEVILRCVPISNHLYFYWYRQILGQKVEFLVSFYNNEISEKSEIFDDQFSVERPDGSNFTLKIRSTKLEDSAMYFCASNPSGNPDEQFFGPGTRLTVL.

The CDR3 DNA reads as TGTGCCAGCAGCGCTCGGGACAGGGCATTTAACTATGGCTACACCTTC. Amino acid sequence: CASSARDRAFNYGYTF. V gene TRBV9 combines with J gene TRBJ1-2; 9 nucleotides line up with TRBD1. The CDR3 sequence is 16 residues long. J lost 1 base, V lost 3 bases, and 7 bases had no gene match. The germline V gene has CDR1 SGDLS and CDR2 YYNGEE.